This TCR beta chain was sequenced during a study of cytomegalovirus exposure and HLA in healthy donors. TCRdb's copy holds only in-frame clones and misses some; the assay was immunoSEQ multiplex PCR. The data contain about 120,000 clones, approximately 90% of them singletons. Study-level points and caveats: Most TCRs appeared rarely, but some public TCRs recurred in many donors.

Notes on this clone: Its target is unknown.

Germline values: CDR1 LGHNA, CDR2 YNFKEQ. The CDR3 runs 14 residues. V was pared by 0 bases and J by 6 bases, with 8 bases between. Donors were drawn from the approximately 110-subject validation cohort, separate from the approximately 670-subject first cohort. Sequenced sample: PBMCs. The rearrangement uses TRBV4-2 and TRBJ2-2; D gene ambiguous. The sequence was collected from a woman aged 25-40 years in good health and CMV-seropositive. The CDR3 spells CASSQDPESGELFF. The CDR3 bases are TGTGCCAGCAGCCAAGATCCGGAGTCCGGGGAGCTGTTTTTT.